A single sample gave rise to the 31 T cell receptor beta chains below, sequenced in a study of neurological immune-mediated disorders. From the 5' RACE reads, TCRdb called clonotypes with MiXCR, one entry per CDR3 protein. This sample has 26,000 or so distinct CDR3 sequences; 20% to 25% occur once, and the top ten carry approximately 16%. Sequencing input: PBMCs. Receptor source: a woman aged 60 to 75 in good health.

This clonotype was seen ten or more times. The chain couples TRBV7-2 to TRBJ1-2; D is perhaps TRBD1 (6 bases). This CDR3 is built from 16 residues. With 5 bases removed from V and 7 bases from J, the gap between germline ends came to 23 bases. Germline lookup yields CDR1 SGHTA and CDR2 FQGNSA. CDR3 in DNA: TGTGCCAGCAGCCCAACCCGGGACACCCTGTTCGGTGGCTACACCTTC. Protein: CASSPTRDTLFGGYTF.

This clonotype was counted at least ten times. The V call is TRBV10-3, the J call TRBJ2-5; perhaps TRBD2 as D (7 bases). The CDR3 spans 14 residues. Germline-derived CDR1 and CDR2 are ENHRY and SYGVKD. V was shortened by 0 bases and J by 6 bases, with 11 bases between the two germline ends. This CDR3 is CAISESGGAKTQYF. The DNA for the CDR3 is TGTGCCATCAGTGAGTCGGGGGGGGCGAAGACCCAGTACTTC.

This clonotype was counted many times. The chain uses TRBV29-1 and TRBJ2-3; D not resolved. This CDR3 is 15 amino acids long. Germline-derived CDR1 and CDR2 are SQVTM and ANQGSEA. Trimming stripped 3 bases from V and 2 bases from J, with 15 bases between. The CDR3 region is CSVDVSRLSTDTQYF. Written as DNA, the CDR3 is TGCAGCGTTGATGTGTCTAGGTTGTCCACAGATACGCAGTATTTT.

This clonotype has at least ten counts. For the CDR3, the DNA is TGCGCCAGCAGCTCGGAACAGCTCTCAAACATTCAGTACTTC. Encoded protein: CASSSEQLSNIQYF. The chain carries TRBV5-1 and TRBJ2-4, with unresolved D. V was cut by 3 bases and J by 6 bases, with 13 bases left in between. The CDR3 is 14 residues long. Per the germline V gene, CDR1 is SGHRS and CDR2 is YFSETQ.

This clonotype occurred many times. The rearrangement joins TRBV7-2 to TRBJ2-7, with D hard to call. The CDR3 sequence is 12 residues long. Germline loops: CDR1 SGHTA, CDR2 FQGNSA. The ends were cut back, 5 bases at V and 6 bases at J, with 11 bases in the middle. The CDR3 protein is CASSPSRAEQYF. In DNA form, the CDR3 reads TGTGCCAGCAGCCCTAGTCGCGCCGAGCAGTACTTC.

This clonotype was observed at least ten times. This chain joins TRBV28 and TRBJ1-2, with D possibly being TRBD1 (5 bases). The CDR3 consists of 13 residues. Germline CDR1 and CDR2: MDHEN and SYDVKM. Trimming cost V 3 bases and J 4 bases, with 9 bases left between them. The CDR3 is CASSLDMVYGYTF. The CDR3 DNA is TGTGCCAGCAGTTTGGACATGGTCTATGGCTACACCTTC.

The chain employs TRBV3-1 and TRBJ1-5; no definite D call. The CDR3 is made up of 13 amino acids. V was shortened by 1 base and J by 7 bases, with 8 bases between the two germline ends. CDR1 is LGHDT and CDR2 is YNNKEL in the germline V gene (reference sequence). The CDR3 sequence is CASSQGREQPQHF. The CDR3 DNA follows: TGTGCCAGCAGCCAAGGGAGGGAACAGCCCCAGCATTTT.

There are many counts of this clonotype. This chain links TRBV20-1 with TRBJ2-5; D remains unclear. This CDR3 has 12 residues. Per germline, CDR1 DFQATT and CDR2 SNEGSKA (reference sequence). Trimming stripped 7 bases from V and 1 base from J, with 10 bases between. CDR3 nucleotide sequence: TGCAGTGTAACCCGGGTCCAAGAGACCCAGTACTTC. This codes for CSVTRVQETQYF.

This clonotype has a count of ten or more. The chain combines TRBV6-5 with TRBJ2-3; maybe TRBD1 (6 bases). The CDR3 extends over 14 amino acids. Per germline, CDR1 MNHEY and CDR2 SVGAGI. The germline V and J ends were trimmed by 9 bases and 1 base, with 14 bases remaining between them. CDR3 sequence (DNA): TGTGCCAGACTGACAGGATCAGGCACAGATACGCAGTATTTT. Residues: CARLTGSGTDTQYF.

CDR3 sequence (DNA): TGCAGTGCTAGGGAGTGGTACGGCACAGATACGCAGTATTTT. This encodes CSAREWYGTDTQYF. V usage is TRBV20-1 and J usage is TRBJ2-3; D remains ambiguous. The V and J ends lost 3 bases and 1 base respectively, with 11 bases between them. The germline gives CDR1 DFQATT, CDR2 SNEGSKA (reference sequence). The CDR3 totals 14 residues.

This clonotype was seen at least ten times. The CDR3 region has the DNA TGTGCCAGCAGCCCTCGACCGAGCCAGCCCCAGCATTTT. Translated: CASSPRPSQPQHF. V and J are TRBV7-8 and TRBJ1-5; D uncertain. Germline CDR1 SGHVS, CDR2 FQNEAQ. This CDR3 has 13 residues. V was shortened by 5 bases and J by 7 bases, with 12 bases between the two germline ends.

This clonotype was recorded many times. The chain links TRBV28 to TRBJ2-7; D gene uncertain. Trimming left V 3 bases short and J 5 bases short, with 17 bases between. The CDR3 covers 15 residues. CDR1 is MDHEN, CDR2 SYDVKM, per germline. CDR3: CASSLIFSSVDEQYF. The CDR3 DNA reads TGTGCCAGCAGTTTGATTTTCAGCTCGGTCGACGAGCAGTACTTC.

This clonotype was observed at least ten times. The J gene is TRBJ1-5, the V gene TRBV15; no definite D call. V gave up 0 bases and J gave up 6 bases, with 15 bases separating them. Germline CDR1 and CDR2: LNHNV and YYDKDF (reference sequence). The CDR3 has 16 residues. CDR3: CATSRDRGPPGQPQHF. CDR3 nucleotides: TGTGCCACCAGCAGAGATCGTGGGCCTCCGGGTCAGCCCCAGCATTTT.

This clonotype was observed many times. The rearrangement uses TRBV5-1 and TRBJ2-4, with D possibly TRBD1 on 6 matching bases. Between the trimmed V and J ends, which lost 3 bases and 8 bases, there was a span of 12 bases. CDR3 size: 13 residues. CDR1 SGHRS and CDR2 YFSETQ come from the germline V gene. The CDR3 reads CASSYFRGDIQYF. CDR3 DNA: TGCGCCAGCAGCTACTTCAGGGGAGACATTCAGTACTTC. Supplemented by reference TRBV5-1 and TRBJ2-4, the full variable domain reads KAGVTQTPRYLIKTRGQQVTLSCSPISGHRSVSWYQQTPGQGLQFLFEYFSETQRNKGNFPGRFSGRQFSNSRSEMNVSTLELGDSALYLCASSYFRGDIQYFGAGTRLSVL.

This clonotype was recorded at least ten times. The genes are TRBV11-1 and TRBJ2-3, with a possible D match to TRBD2 (6 bases). V was shortened by 5 bases and J by 4 bases, with 19 bases between the two germline ends. The CDR3 is 16 residues long. Germline assignment: CDR1 SGHAT and CDR2 FQDESV (reference sequence). The CDR3 nucleotides read TGTGCCAGCAGCCCAAGCGGGTCGGGGTACGCAGATACGCAGTATTTT. Protein sequence: CASSPSGSGYADTQYF.

The chain has TRBV7-8 and TRBJ2-5, with D possibly TRBD1 on 5 matching bases. The ends were cut back, 2 bases at V and 3 bases at J, with 10 bases in the middle. Germline lookup yields CDR1 SGHVS and CDR2 FQNEAQ. The CDR3 totals 14 residues. The CDR3 coding sequence is TGTGCCAGCAGCTTACGGACACGTAAAGAGACCCAGTACTTC. It yields the protein CASSLRTRKETQYF.

This clonotype was found many times. This sequence joins TRBV20-1 and TRBJ1-4, with a possible D match to TRBD1 (6 bases). The V end was cut by 5 bases, the J end by 7 bases, with 14 bases between. This CDR3 region has 13 residues. CDR1 and CDR2 from the germline V gene are DFQATT and SNEGSKA (reference sequence). CDR3 DNA: TGCAGTGCTGACCAGGGGTTTGGTGAAAAACTGTTTTTT. This codes for CSADQGFGEKLFF.

In its sample, this clonotype was seen many times. The chain has TRBV6-2 or TRBV6-3 and TRBJ2-2; D is undetermined. Germline loops: CDR1 MNHEY, CDR2 SVGEGT. The CDR3 loop spans 16 amino acids. With 1 base removed from V and 4 bases from J, the gap between germline ends came to 13 bases. The DNA of the CDR3 is TGTGCCAGCAGTTACTATCTGGCGGTGGCCACCGGGGAGCTGTTTTTT. Translated: CASSYYLAVATGELFF.

This clonotype was seen at least ten times. The V call is TRBV7-8, the J call TRBJ2-7, with 7 bases fitting TRBD1. Trimming at V came to 1 base and at J to 4 bases, leaving 16 bases not matched to a gene. CDR1 is SGHVS, CDR2 FQNEAQ, per germline. This CDR3 comprises 18 residues. In DNA, the CDR3 is TGTGCCAGCAGCTTAGTCCTCGTCCCCGGGACAGTCCTTTACGAGCAGTACTTC. This gives the protein CASSLVLVPGTVLYEQYF. The full variable domain, with the rest looked up from reference TRBV7-8 and TRBJ2-7, is GAGVSQSPRYKVAKRGQDVALRCDPISGHVSLFWYQQALGQGPEFLTYFQNEAQLDKSGLPSDRFFAERPEGSVSTLKIQRTQQEDSAVYLCASSLVLVPGTVLYEQYFGPGTRLTVT.

Many counts were recorded for this clonotype. V gene TRBV28 combines with J gene TRBJ2-7, with 10 nucleotides matching TRBD1. Germline V gene data show CDR1 as MDHEN and CDR2 as SYDVKM. This CDR3 is built from 13 residues. Losses at the gene ends were 7 bases for V and 1 base for J; bases not matched to a gene: 1. CDR3 sequence: CASTGQGSYEQYF. CDR3 DNA: TGTGCCAGCACGGGACAGGGGTCCTACGAGCAGTACTTC.

This clonotype came up once. This chain connects TRBV10-3 to TRBJ1-1, with D unresolved. Germline CDR1 ENHRY, CDR2 SYGVKD. Trimming shortened V by 8 bases and J by 0 bases, and 7 bases separated the two germline ends. This CDR3 is 12 amino acids long. The CDR3 is CAIRLVNTEAFF. The CDR3 DNA sequence: TGTGCCATCCGACTGGTGAACACTGAAGCTTTCTTT.

The table lists this clonotype with many counts. CDR3 nucleotide sequence: TGTGCCAGCTCACCAGTCGGGTCCAACTCCTACGAGCAGTACTTC. This gives the protein CASSPVGSNSYEQYF. The genes are TRBV18 and TRBJ2-7, with no clear D. Germline V gene sequence: CDR1 KGHSH, CDR2 LQKENI. CDR3 size: 15 residues. Trimming removed 2 bases from V and 0 bases from J, with 11 bases in between.

This clonotype appeared many times. The V and J genes are TRBV12-5 and TRBJ1-6, with unresolved D. V was trimmed by 0 bases and J by 10 bases, leaving 25 bases between them. Germline CDR1 is LGHNT and CDR2 is FRNRAP. This CDR3 has 19 amino acids. The CDR3 DNA follows: TGTGCTAGTGGTTTGGTACATTGGGGAAAGCGGGTTTTAGGATCACCCCTCCACTTT. Protein sequence: CASGLVHWGKRVLGSPLHF.

This clonotype was recorded at least ten times. The chain links TRBV5-1 to TRBJ1-2; no clear D gene. The V gene's germline CDR1 is SGHRS and CDR2 YFSETQ. V lost 3 bases and J 4 bases, leaving 10 bases between the germline ends. The CDR3 spans 13 residues. The DNA of the CDR3 is TGCGCCAGCAGCTCACAGATTCCCTATGGCTACACCTTC. Translated: CASSSQIPYGYTF.

In its sample, this clonotype was seen many times. The chain uses TRBV6-5 and TRBJ2-1, with D tentatively TRBD1 (6 bases). Germline values: CDR1 MNHEY, CDR2 SVGAGI. This CDR3 contains 13 residues. Trimming left V 2 bases short and J 12 bases short, with 14 bases between. The CDR3 protein is CASSYRGRGRQFF. The CDR3 DNA sequence: TGTGCCAGCAGTTACAGGGGCAGGGGTCGGCAGTTCTTC.

This clonotype was detected many times. V is TRBV29-1 and J is TRBJ1-5, with D uncertain. CDR1 is SQVTM, CDR2 ANQGSEA, per germline. CDR3 size: 12 residues. The CDR3 reads CSAGGGNQPQHF. The CDR3 nucleotides read TGCAGTGCTGGTGGTGGCAATCAGCCCCAGCATTTT.

In its sample, this clonotype was seen many times. J is TRBJ1-1 and V is TRBV7-9; TRBD1 matches 10 bases. The germline CDR1 and CDR2 sequences are SEHNR and FQNEAQ (reference sequence). V shed 1 base and J 5 bases; nucleotides not matched to a gene: 4. The CDR3 is made up of 15 amino acids. CDR3 sequence reads: CASSLGDRGWTEAFF. DNA for the CDR3: TGTGCCAGCAGCTTAGGGGACAGGGGATGGACTGAAGCTTTCTTT.

There are many counts of this clonotype. The chain is built from TRBV4-3 and TRBJ2-5; the match to TRBD1 covers 7 bases. Trimming removed 0 bases from V and 4 bases from J; junction bases left unmatched: 5. The CDR3 spans 15 residues. From germline, CDR1 is LGHNA and CDR2 YSLEER. In DNA, the CDR3 is TGCGCCAGCAGCCAAGAGGGCGCAGGGGGAGAGACCCAGTACTTC. Amino acid sequence: CASSQEGAGGETQYF.

This clonotype was found many times. The chain is built from TRBV7-2 and TRBJ1-2; 9 bases agree with TRBD1. This CDR3 contains 14 residues. V was clipped by 4 bases and J by 8 bases; unmatched bases: 8. Germline CDR1 reads SGHTA; CDR2 reads FQGNSA. The CDR3 loop is CASSYTTGGGGYTF. Written as DNA, the CDR3 is TGTGCCAGCAGCTATACCACAGGGGGCGGCGGCTACACCTTC.

This clonotype was observed many times. This rearrangement joins TRBV20-1 to TRBJ2-5; 9 nucleotides match TRBD1. This CDR3 is 12 amino acids long. Germline V CDR1 and CDR2: DFQATT, SNEGSKA (reference sequence). Unmatched junction bases numbered 3, after V lost 6 bases and J lost 4 bases. CDR3 in DNA: TGCAGTGCCAACAGGGGGCGAGAGACCCAGTACTTC. It translates to CSANRGRETQYF.

This clonotype was seen ten or more times. The genes are TRBV7-2 and TRBJ2-7; 8 bases are a match to TRBD2. Germline values: CDR1 SGHTA, CDR2 FQGNSA. V was pared by 5 bases and J by 0 bases, with 6 bases of the junction left unmatched. The CDR3 covers 15 residues. The CDR3 DNA reads TGTGCCAGCAGCGGAGTCGGGGGGGGCTCCTACGAGCAGTACTTC. Translating it yields CASSGVGGGSYEQYF.